This T cell receptor (beta chain) was captured in a study of T-cell memory formation after mild COVID-19. Study-wide results and limits: Clones that contracted from day 15 to 85 were balanced CD4/CD8, while later expanders leaned CD4+. Contracting CD4+ clones lay largely in CM and EM, with CD8+ ones residing in EMRA. Some clones that responded were present in memory (sampled pre-infection), which suggests cross-reactive memory joined.

This clonotype was seen at least ten times. Its antigen is unidentified. The CDR3 is made up of 12 amino acids. Trimming removed 7 bases at V and 6 bases at J, with 9 bases between. TCRdb re-analysed the 5' RACE reads in MiXCR, keeping a single row per CDR3 protein. The data contain about 540,000 distinct CDR3 sequences, about a fifth of them seen just once; the ten biggest clones take up approximately 12%. This TCR was recovered from an adult woman who had mild COVID-19 (a few samples of this study predate the infection). Cell type and time point are not known. The sequenced sample was PBMCs or a T cell subset sorted from them (not recorded which). This chain joins TRBV12-3 or TRBV12-4 and TRBJ2-2; D remains ambiguous. CDR3 amino acids: CASTFGSGELFF. CDR3 coding DNA: TGTGCCAGCACCTTCGGGTCCGGGGAGCTGTTTTTT.